This TCR beta chain was identified during a study of cytomegalovirus exposure and HLA in healthy donors. Turning to the study itself: Sequencing of roughly 180 million T cells in an earlier analysis found around 100 million unique TCR beta sequences. Points from the study as a whole: Being productive about 87% or about 30% of the time was typical of most TCR beta V segments in an earlier analysis.

Deletions cut 5 bases from V and 3 bases from J, with 13 bases between. CDR3 length: 15 amino acids. The V gene's germline CDR1 is SEHNR and CDR2 FQNEAQ (reference sequence). The study ran its PCR with 60 Vbeta and 13 Jbeta primers. Some clones are missing from TCRdb's copy, which holds only in-frame ones; the method was immunoSEQ multiplex PCR. The sample records around 120,000 clones, 70% to 85% being singletons. Each donor was nominally healthy when sampled (though unrecorded immune exposures were likely). Concerning this clone: No antigen is known for it.

The sequenced sample was PBMCs. The source of this sequence is a woman in her forties or fifties in good health and CMV-seropositive. The V gene is TRBV7-9, the J gene TRBJ1-4; TRBD1 might be the D (6 bases). Here the CDR3 DNA reads TGTGCCAGCAGCGCCTCTCAGGGGTCTAATGAAAAACTGTTTTTT. Its translation: CASSASQGSNEKLFF. Complete variable domain (other parts from reference TRBV7-9 and TRBJ1-4): DTGVSQNPRHKITKRGQNVTFRCDPISEHNRLYWYRQTLGQGPEFLTYFQNEAQLEKSRLLSDRFSAERPKGSFSTLEIQRTEQGDSAMYLCASSASQGSNEKLFFGSGTQLSVL.